The entry below describes one TCR beta chain. Original methodology: The assay estimated nucleated cells by amplifying reference gene primers. Assay used: immunoSEQ multiplex PCR; TCRdb lists only in-frame clones, some missing. Clone size and the V and J calls come from that table; the DNA yielded D and trimming. Of fewer than 350,000 clones in the sample, 65% to 90% were seen once. This sample is drawn from a study of blood T cell repertoires in COVID-19. The CDR3 runs 16 residues. The germline V gene has CDR1 SNHLY and CDR2 FYNNEI. With 6 bases removed from V and 0 bases from J, the gap between germline ends came to 14 bases.

Sequencing input: peripheral blood. The clonotype comes from a woman in her seventies with COVID-19, enrolled during active disease. This chain connects TRBV2 to TRBJ1-4; D possibly corresponds to TRBD1 (6 bases). CDR3 DNA: TGTGCCAGCAGGGGTCGGACAGCTGCAACTAATGAAAAACTGTTTTTT. Translated: CASRGRTAATNEKLFF.